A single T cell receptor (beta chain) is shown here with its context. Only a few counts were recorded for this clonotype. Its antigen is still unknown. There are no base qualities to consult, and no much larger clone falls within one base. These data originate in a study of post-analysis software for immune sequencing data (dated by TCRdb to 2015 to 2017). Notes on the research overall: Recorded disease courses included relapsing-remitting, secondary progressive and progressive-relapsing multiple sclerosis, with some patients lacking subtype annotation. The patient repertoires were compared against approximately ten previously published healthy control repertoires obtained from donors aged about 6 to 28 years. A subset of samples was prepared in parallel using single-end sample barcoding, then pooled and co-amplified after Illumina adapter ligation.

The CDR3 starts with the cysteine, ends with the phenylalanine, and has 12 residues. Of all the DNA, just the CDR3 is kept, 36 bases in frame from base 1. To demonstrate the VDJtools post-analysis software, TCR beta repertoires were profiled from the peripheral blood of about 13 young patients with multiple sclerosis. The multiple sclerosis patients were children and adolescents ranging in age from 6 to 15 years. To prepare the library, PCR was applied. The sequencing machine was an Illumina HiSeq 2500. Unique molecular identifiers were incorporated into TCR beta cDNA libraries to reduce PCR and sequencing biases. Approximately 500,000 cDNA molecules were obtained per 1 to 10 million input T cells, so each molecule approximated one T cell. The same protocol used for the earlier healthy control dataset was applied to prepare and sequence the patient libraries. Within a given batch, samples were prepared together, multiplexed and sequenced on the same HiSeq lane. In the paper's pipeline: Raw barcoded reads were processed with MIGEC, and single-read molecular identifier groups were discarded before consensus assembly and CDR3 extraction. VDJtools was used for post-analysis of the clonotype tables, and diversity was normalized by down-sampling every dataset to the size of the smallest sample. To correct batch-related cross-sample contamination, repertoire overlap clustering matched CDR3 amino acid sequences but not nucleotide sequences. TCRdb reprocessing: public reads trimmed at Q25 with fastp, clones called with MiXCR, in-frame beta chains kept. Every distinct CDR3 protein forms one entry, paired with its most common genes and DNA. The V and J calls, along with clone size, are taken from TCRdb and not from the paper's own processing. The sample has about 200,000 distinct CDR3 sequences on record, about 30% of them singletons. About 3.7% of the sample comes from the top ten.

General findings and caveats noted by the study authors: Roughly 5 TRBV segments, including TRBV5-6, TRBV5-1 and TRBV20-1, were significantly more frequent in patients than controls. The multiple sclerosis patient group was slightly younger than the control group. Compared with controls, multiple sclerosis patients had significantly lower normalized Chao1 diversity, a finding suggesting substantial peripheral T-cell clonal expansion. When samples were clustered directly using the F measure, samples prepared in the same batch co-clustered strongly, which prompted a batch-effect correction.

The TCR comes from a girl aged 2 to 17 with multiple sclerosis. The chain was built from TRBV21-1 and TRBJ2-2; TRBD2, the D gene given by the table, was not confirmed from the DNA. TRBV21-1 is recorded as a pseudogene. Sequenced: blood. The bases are TGTGCCAGGAGGAGCGGGGCCGGGGAGCTGTTTTTT. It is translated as CARRSGAGELFF.